This T cell receptor (beta chain) was captured by sequencing in a study of cytomegalovirus exposure and HLA in healthy donors. Vbeta (60) and Jbeta (13) primers were used in the PCR. Libraries were prepared by immunoSEQ multiplex PCR; TCRdb keeps only in-frame clonotypes and omits some of them. The sample has 130,000 to 150,000 clones, approximately 83% seen once. Findings and caveats of the study: Within a later analysis, the majority of CMV-associated TCR beta chains appeared HLA-restricted.

V lost 6 bases to trimming and J lost 3 bases; unmatched junction nucleotides: 2. The CDR3 runs 13 residues. The V gene's germline CDR1 is MNHNS and CDR2 SASEGT. To note about this clone: Antigen specificity is unknown.

The receptor was isolated from a man in his forties in good health and CMV-seropositive. The rearrangement links TRBV6-1 to TRBJ1-5, with 7 bases identical to TRBD1. Sequencing input: PBMCs. CDR3 protein: CASRGTVNQPQHF. The CDR3 DNA reads TGTGCCAGCAGAGGGACAGTCAATCAGCCCCAGCATTTT.